This T cell receptor (beta chain) was retrieved from a study of regulatory dendritic cells for organ transplantation. Study-wide results and caveats: Memory CD8+ T cells were the most oligoclonal; naive cells were highly diverse.

The germline gives CDR1 SGHTA, CDR2 FQGNSA. The CDR3 has 14 residues. V gave up 5 bases and J gave up 3 bases, with 14 bases separating them. Note on this clone: Its cognate antigen is unknown.

Using immunoSEQ multiplex PCR, the repertoire was profiled, and TCRdb retains in-frame clones only, with some absent. The sample carries under 35,000 clones, 85% to 90% recorded once. The sequenced material came from naive CD4+ T cells from blood. Subset defined: CD45RA+ naive T cells. The genes are TRBV7-2 and TRBJ2-7; D is tentatively TRBD1 or TRBD2 (5 bases each). This TCR was sampled from a human donor in good health. For the CDR3, the DNA is TGTGCCAGCAGCGTGGGACCGAATAACTACGAGCAGTACTTC. This codes for CASSVGPNNYEQYF.